Listed here is a single T cell receptor (beta chain). This record belongs to a study of blood T cell repertoires in COVID-19. Looking at the study overall: In each case, the material was cDNA or gDNA derived from T cells, B-cell-depleted T cells, or PBMCs.

This CDR3 contains 14 residues. Germline CDR1 SGHTA, CDR2 FQGTGA. J was trimmed by 5 bases and V by 8 bases; bases with no gene match: 7. Assay used: immunoSEQ multiplex PCR; TCRdb lists only in-frame clones, some missing. Found here are approximately 240,000 clones, around 80% of them singletons; the top ten hold around a sixth. The specimen sequenced was peripheral blood. This rearrangement joins TRBV7-3 to TRBJ2-3; TRBD2 agrees at 10 bases. The sequence was obtained from a woman older than 75 with active or convalescent COVID-19. The CDR3 spells CASGLAGVEDTQYF. CDR3 DNA: TGTGCCAGCGGGCTAGCGGGAGTGGAAGATACGCAGTATTTT.